This T cell receptor beta chain came from a study of blood T cell repertoires in COVID-19. Overall study: The United States, Italy and Spain provided the acute and convalescent COVID-19 samples. The analysed material was cDNA or gDNA that came from T cells, B-cell-depleted T cells, or PBMCs.

In the source study's methods: Scientists estimated how many nucleated cells there were by amplifying reference gene primers. Libraries were prepared by immunoSEQ multiplex PCR; TCRdb keeps only in-frame clonotypes and omits some of them. V and J calls plus clone size are reproduced from that table; the DNA served to infer D and trimming. Among under 350,000 clones listed, roughly 85% were seen once. This CDR3 has 14 residues. In germline, CDR1 is LNHDA, CDR2 SQIVND (reference sequence). Trimming took 9 bases from V and 5 from J; bases not matched to a gene: 12. Sequenced sample: peripheral blood. The V and J genes are TRBV19 and TRBJ2-7; 8 bases map to TRBD1. This sequence originates from a woman between 45 and 65 years old who had recovered from COVID-19. The CDR3 region is CASATGTGVHEQYF. CDR3 bases: TGTGCCAGCGCAACCGGGACAGGCGTCCACGAGCAGTACTTC.